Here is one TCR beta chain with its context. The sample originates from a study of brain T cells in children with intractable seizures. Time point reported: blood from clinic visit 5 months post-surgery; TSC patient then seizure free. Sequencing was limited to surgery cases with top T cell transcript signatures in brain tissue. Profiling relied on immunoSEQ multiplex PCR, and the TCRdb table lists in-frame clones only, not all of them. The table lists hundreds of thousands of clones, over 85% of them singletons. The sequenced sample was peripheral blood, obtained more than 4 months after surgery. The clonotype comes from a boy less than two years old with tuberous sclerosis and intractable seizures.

The CDR3 is CASSGWIAGGIKSDTQYF. In nucleotides, the CDR3 is TGTGCCAGCAGCGGCTGGATAGCGGGGGGTATTAAATCAGATACGCAGTATTTT. The chain joins TRBV9 to TRBJ2-3; 10 bases match TRBD2. CDR1 and CDR2 (germline): SGDLS, YYNGEE. This CDR3 is built from 18 residues. After removal of 3 bases from V and 4 bases from J, the junction contained 14 bases not matched to a gene.